The 9 T cell receptor beta chains listed next were all sequenced from one sample in a study of blood T cells in healthy people across ages. Together with a sample-barcoded 5' primer, a J-beta primer mix was included in a second PCR lasting about 6 to 11 cycles. Each CDR3 protein is one row after TCRdb ran MiXCR on the 5' RACE reads. The data contain about 1.6 million distinct CDR3 sequences, about 31% of them singletons. The sequencing sample was made of blood. The receptors were sampled from a woman in her 30s in good health.

The CDR3 loop reads CASSLGGTANYEQYF. CDR3 sequence (DNA): TGTGCCAGCAGCCTCGGCGGGACGGCAAACTACGAGCAGTACTTC. The rearrangement links TRBV3-1 to TRBJ2-7; a weak D match, TRBD2 (6 bases). Trimming shortened V by 4 bases and J by 3 bases, and 16 bases separated the two germline ends. This CDR3 spans 15 amino acids. From germline, CDR1 is LGHDT and CDR2 YNNKEL (reference sequence).

This clonotype was observed once. At one boundary the junction diverges from the germline segment, which might be a read error. The chain joins TRBV5-1 to TRBJ2-7, with 10 bases lining up with TRBD1. The V gene's germline CDR1 is SGHRS and CDR2 YFSETQ. This CDR3 region has 15 residues. CDR3 nucleotide sequence: TGCGCCAGCAGCCCGACAGGGGGCAACTCCTACGAGCGGTACTTC. Translating gives CASSPTGGNSYERYF.

Details on this clonotype: Just one base apart from a much larger clone, this may be a read error. The chain employs TRBV29-1 and TRBJ2-7; TRBD2 is a possible D gene (5 bases). Germline-derived CDR1 and CDR2 are SQVTM and ANQGSEA. This CDR3 has 14 amino acids. Trimming took 3 bases from V and 7 from J, leaving 19 bases between them. For the CDR3, the DNA is TGCAGCGTTGAGTCACTAGTGGGAGCCGGAGAGCAGTACTTC. As protein: CSVESLVGAGEQYF.

The CDR3 region is CASSLAGGFDTEAFF. CDR3 nucleotide sequence: TGCGCCAGCAGCTTGGCTGGAGGGTTTGACACTGAAGCTTTCTTT. This chain joins TRBV5-1 and TRBJ1-1; unclear D gene. The V and J ends lost 0 bases and 3 bases respectively, with 12 bases between them. CDR1 SGHRS and CDR2 YFSETQ come from the germline V gene. The CDR3 is 15 amino acids.

This clonotype was detected a few times. The chain's CDR3 is CAWSVLGASTDTQYF. In DNA, the CDR3 is TGTGCCTGGAGTGTACTAGGGGCTAGCACAGATACGCAGTATTTT. This rearrangement joins TRBV30 to TRBJ2-3; perhaps D is TRBD1 or TRBD2 (5 bases each). This CDR3 spans 15 amino acids. V was trimmed by 0 bases and J by 0 bases, leaving 10 bases between them. CDR1 GTSNPN and CDR2 SVGIG come from the germline V gene (reference sequence).

The chain has TRBV11-2 and TRBJ2-1; 8 nucleotides agree with TRBD2. V was pared by 8 bases and J by 9 bases, with 12 bases of the junction left unmatched. CDR1 is SGHAT, CDR2 FQNNGV, per germline. The CDR3 contains 14 residues. CDR3 protein: CASQEPGGRGEQFF. The CDR3 region has the DNA TGTGCCAGCCAAGAGCCGGGAGGGCGGGGTGAGCAGTTCTTC.

This sequence joins TRBV7-7 and TRBJ2-1; TRBD2 agrees at 9 bases. CDR1 is SSHAT, CDR2 FNYEAQ, per germline (reference sequence). The CDR3 runs to 16 residues. The V segment lost 1 base and the J segment 6 bases; nucleotides outside the gene matches: 7. The CDR3 protein is CASSLGGSGGSNEQFF. CDR3 sequence (DNA): TGTGCCAGCAGCTTAGGGGGTAGCGGGGGAAGCAATGAGCAGTTCTTC.

This clonotype was seen a few times. V gene TRBV6-6 combines with J gene TRBJ2-3; unclear D gene. Between the trimmed V and J ends, which lost 4 bases and 0 bases, there was a span of 8 bases. The CDR3 length is 14 residues. Germline V gene data show CDR1 as MNHNY and CDR2 as SVGAGI (reference sequence). In DNA form, the CDR3 reads TGTGCCAGCAGTTGCTCGCGGAGCACAGATACGCAGTATTTT. It is translated as CASSCSRSTDTQYF.

The genes are TRBV20-1 and TRBJ1-2; perhaps TRBD1 as D (5 bases). Trimming stripped 6 bases from V and 6 bases from J, with 14 bases between. The germline V gene encodes CDR1 DFQATT and CDR2 SNEGSKA (reference sequence). This CDR3 has 12 amino acids. The DNA of the CDR3 is TGCAGTGCCCAATTCAGGGAAAATGGCTACACCTTC. The encoded protein is CSAQFRENGYTF.